This T cell receptor (beta chain) comes out of a study of T cells after posttransplantation cyclophosphamide. The ends lost 7 bases at V and 5 bases at J; junction bases unmatched: 5. The germline gives CDR1 MNHEY, CDR2 SVGAGI. There are 12 residues in the CDR3. Sampled 1 year posttransplant, controls received myeloablative marrow transplants, methotrexate and a calcineurin inhibitor. Study-wide points: Recipient CMV seropositivity and CMV reactivation strongly tracked TRB clonality. Blood and skin or GI T cell repertoires showed limited TRB overlap. Later blood repertoires were often dominated by clones from the donor CD8+ memory compartment.

Sequencing used immunoSEQ multiplex PCR; TCRdb keeps in-frame clones, though not all of them. The sample has approximately 15,000 clones, 80% to 90% seen once; the top ten hold around 2.8%. The sample holds a few counts of this clone. Antigen: not known. The TCR was taken from a young adult male patient who received an allogeneic stem cell transplant from an unrelated donor, was CMV-positive, and had acute and chronic GVHD. Some T cells may possibly be graft donor cells. The chain uses TRBV6-5 and TRBJ2-7; 7 bases agree with TRBD1. This sample comprised PBMCs, obtained 441 days after allogeneic stem cell transplant with calcineurin inhibitor and methotrexate. Here the CDR3 reads CASTAGGDEQYF. CDR3 coding DNA: TGTGCCAGCACCGCAGGGGGTGACGAGCAGTACTTC.